This is a list of T cell receptor beta chains from one sample in a study of blood T cell repertoires in COVID-19. The protocol was immunoSEQ multiplex PCR, while the TCRdb copy is restricted to in-frame clones and leaves out a portion. The repertoire holds 400,000 to 450,000 clones, with around 89% as singletons. The material sequenced was peripheral blood. The receptors come from a woman in her 50s with COVID-19, enrolled during active disease. CDR3s include the opening cysteine and the closing phenylalanine or tryptophan. D genes are given only for firm matches. Clone size is not always given. Where it is, it says once, few, many or a class for expanded clones.

CDR3aa	CDR3nt	abundance	j_gene	v_gene	d_gene
CASSFVAYNSPLHF	TGTGCCAGCAGCTTCGTAGCCTATAATTCACCCCTCCACTTT	-	TRBJ1-6	TRBV5-6	-
CASSPTGAGGNYGYTF	TGCGCCAGCAGCCCCACGGGAGCAGGGGGGAACTATGGCTACACCTTC	once	TRBJ1-2	TRBV5-1	TRBD1
CASSPGVEDWDTQYF	TGTGCCAGCAGCCCCGGGGTTGAGGATTGGGATACGCAGTATTTT	-	TRBJ2-3	TRBV6-4	-
CASSLGPQDTEAFF	TGTGCCAGCAGCTTAGGGCCCCAGGACACTGAAGCTTTCTTT	few	TRBJ1-1	TRBV7-3	-
CASSQGRAKNIQYF	TGTGCCAGCAGCCAAGGCAGAGCCAAAAACATTCAGTACTTC	-	TRBJ2-4	TRBV3-1/TRBV3-2	-
CASSSSDREGGKLFF	TGTGCCAGCAGTTCCTCGGACAGGGAGGGAGGAAAACTGTTTTTT	-	TRBJ1-4	TRBV6-6	TRBD1
CASSPQAGGNQPQHF	TGTGCCAGCTCACCCCAGGCGGGGGGCAATCAGCCCCAGCATTTT	-	TRBJ1-5	TRBV18	-
CATSDRSRGSDGYTF	TGTGCCACCAGTGACCGTTCCAGGGGGTCGGATGGCTACACCTTC	-	TRBJ1-2	TRBV24-1	TRBD1
CASSSGTGRNTIYF	TGTGCCAGCAGCTCAGGGACAGGGAGAAACACCATATATTTT	-	TRBJ1-3	TRBV7-2	TRBD1
CASSLRLVNYNEQFF	TGTGCCAGCAGTTTAAGGCTAGTGAACTACAATGAGCAGTTCTTC	-	TRBJ2-1	TRBV27	-
CASSRVGVGNTIYF	TGCGCCAGCAGCCGGGTCGGGGTGGGTAACACCATATATTTT	-	TRBJ1-3	TRBV4-1	-
CASSVAPEEGYGYTF	TGTGCCAGCAGCGTAGCGCCGGAGGAGGGGTATGGCTACACCTTC	-	TRBJ1-2	TRBV9	-
CSVGQGWNSNQPQHF	TGCAGCGTTGGACAGGGGTGGAATAGCAATCAGCCCCAGCATTTT	once	TRBJ1-5	TRBV29-1	TRBD1
CASSLGFSGSLAYEQYF	TGTGCCAGCAGCTTGGGTTTTTCCGGTAGCCTAGCCTACGAGCAGTACTTC	once	TRBJ2-7	TRBV5-6	-
CASSLGNNFNSPLHF	TGTGCCAGCAGCTTGGGAAATAACTTTAATTCACCCCTCCACTTT	few	TRBJ1-6	TRBV5-4	-
CASSNTVNTEAFF	TGTGCCAGTAGTAATACAGTAAACACTGAAGCTTTCTTT	-	TRBJ1-1	TRBV19	-
CASSTPGARRLFYNEQFF	TGTGCCAGCAGCACCCCGGGAGCAAGGCGGCTATTTTACAATGAGCAGTTCTTC	once	TRBJ2-1	TRBV28	-
CASSSITTGNADTQYF	TGTGCCAGCAGTTCGATTACCACAGGGAACGCGGATACGCAGTATTTT	-	TRBJ2-3	TRBV28	-
CASSLALASDEQFF	TGTGCCAGCAGCTTAGCGCTAGCGTCGGATGAGCAGTTCTTC	-	TRBJ2-1	TRBV7-2	-
CASSPTGQGSEKLFF	TGTGCCAGCAGCCCAACGGGACAGGGAAGTGAAAAACTGTTTTTT	-	TRBJ1-4	TRBV7-9	TRBD1
CASSESSPARTQYF	TGTGCCAGCAGTGAAAGCTCACCGGCCAGGACGCAGTATTTT	-	TRBJ2-3	TRBV2	-
CASGLVRVRNTEAFF	TGTGCTAGTGGTTTGGTACGTGTTAGGAACACTGAAGCTTTCTTT	-	TRBJ1-1	TRBV12-5	-
CASSITGTGNTEAFF	TGTGCCAGCAGTATCACCGGGACAGGGAACACTGAAGCTTTCTTT	-	TRBJ1-1	TRBV27	TRBD1
CASSLRRDRGYGYTF	TGTGCCAGCAGCTTACGCCGGGACAGGGGCTATGGCTACACCTTC	-	TRBJ1-2	TRBV11-1	TRBD1
CASSLPGGVGTEAFF	TGCGCCAGCAGCTTGCCAGGGGGCGTCGGCACTGAAGCTTTCTTT	-	TRBJ1-1	TRBV5-1	TRBD1
CSVRDLLDTEAFF	TGCAGCGTCCGGGACTTGCTGGACACTGAAGCTTTCTTT	-	TRBJ1-1	TRBV29-1	-
CASSETSGEADTQYF	TGTGCCAGCAGTGAGACTAGCGGGGAGGCAGATACGCAGTATTTT	once	TRBJ2-3	TRBV2	TRBD2
CASSQSGGTDTQYF	TGTGCCAGTAGTCAAAGCGGGGGGACAGATACGCAGTATTTT	-	TRBJ2-3	TRBV19	TRBD2
CASLRGRGEKLFF	TGCGCCAGCCTCAGGGGGCGCGGTGAAAAACTGTTTTTT	-	TRBJ1-4	TRBV10-2	TRBD1
CASQGRTEAFF	TGTGCCTCACAGGGTAGGACTGAAGCTTTCTTT	-	TRBJ1-1	TRBV6-5	-
CASSSGGLSNQPQHF	TGTGCCAGCAGCTCCGGGGGACTAAGCAATCAGCCCCAGCATTTT	-	TRBJ1-5	TRBV5-6	-
CASSVVEGGYTF	TGTGCCAGCAGCGTGGTGGAGGGTGGCTACACCTTC	-	TRBJ1-2	TRBV3-1/TRBV3-2	-
CASSESDSPNYGYTF	TGTGCCAGCAGTGAATCCGACAGCCCAAACTATGGCTACACCTTC	-	TRBJ1-2	TRBV25-1	-
CSVVSGGAWRETQYF	TGCAGCGTTGTAAGCGGGGGGGCGTGGCGAGAGACCCAGTACTTC	-	TRBJ2-5	TRBV29-1	TRBD2
CASSSATRIADSYEQYF	TGTGCCAGCAGCTCGGCCACAAGAATCGCGGACTCCTACGAGCAGTACTTC	once	TRBJ2-7	TRBV13	-
CASSQTWPGSSYEQYF	TGCGCCAGCAGCCAAACTTGGCCGGGGAGCTCCTACGAGCAGTACTTC	-	TRBJ2-7	TRBV4-1	-
CASSLLGRNNSPLHF	TGTGCCAGCAGTTTACTGGGGAGGAATAATTCACCCCTCCACTTT	-	TRBJ1-6	TRBV27	-
CASQNNGQANEKLFF	TGTGCCAGTCAGAACAACGGACAGGCAAATGAAAAACTGTTTTTT	few	TRBJ1-4	TRBV6-5	TRBD1
CASSQLGTGQPQHF	TGTGCCAGCAGCCAACTAGGGACAGGTCAGCCCCAGCATTTT	-	TRBJ1-5	TRBV27	TRBD1
CASSPQINTEAFF	TGTGCCAGCAGCCCACAAATAAACACTGAAGCTTTCTTT	-	TRBJ1-1	TRBV28	-
CASSYAGIGAGELFF	TGTGCCAGCAGTTACGCAGGGATAGGGGCCGGGGAGCTGTTTTTT	-	TRBJ2-2	TRBV6-2/TRBV6-3	-
CASSYGQGGNEQYF	TGTGCCAGCAGTTACGGGCAGGGTGGGAACGAGCAGTACTTC	once	TRBJ2-7	TRBV6-5	-
CASSVTGDQPQHF	TGTGCCAGCAGTGTAACAGGGGATCAGCCCCAGCATTTT	-	TRBJ1-5	TRBV28	TRBD1
CASSPGQGRDEAFF	TGTGCCAGCTCACCGGGACAGGGTAGGGACGAAGCTTTCTTT	-	TRBJ1-1	TRBV18	TRBD1
CASSQADTQYF	TGTGCCAGCAGCCAAGCGGATACGCAGTATTTT	-	TRBJ2-3	TRBV3-1/TRBV3-2	-
CATSDLDRGGETQYF	TGTGCCACCAGTGATCTTGACAGGGGTGGGGAGACCCAGTACTTC	-	TRBJ2-5	TRBV24-1	TRBD1
CASSQDQRPGVGYTF	TGTGCCAGCAGCCAAGACCAGAGGCCAGGGGTCGGCTACACCTTC	-	TRBJ1-2	TRBV3-1/TRBV3-2	-
CASSRLTGGDTEAFF	TGTGCCAGCAGCCGCCTGACAGGGGGTGACACTGAAGCTTTCTTT	-	TRBJ1-1	TRBV6-5	TRBD1
CASSVTTPAGVAFF	TGTGCCAGCAGCGTAACTACACCGGCGGGGGTGGCTTTCTTT	-	TRBJ1-1	TRBV9	-
CASSQVSGVNQPQHF	TGTGCCAGCAGCCAAGTTTCAGGGGTCAATCAGCCCCAGCATTTT	-	TRBJ1-5	TRBV3-1/TRBV3-2	-
CASSWRTDYGYTF	TGCGCCAGCAGCTGGAGGACAGACTATGGCTACACCTTC	-	TRBJ1-2	TRBV5-1	-
CASSLDPTDTQYF	TGTGCCAGCAGCTTAGATCCAACAGATACGCAGTATTTT	-	TRBJ2-3	TRBV7-9	-
CASSLEGGLLSASPLHF	TGTGCCAGCAGCTTAGAGGGGGGGCTGCTGTCCGCTTCACCCCTCCACTTT	-	TRBJ1-6	TRBV7-6	-
CASSDTGAGGELFF	TGTGCCAGCAGCGACACAGGGGCGGGCGGGGAGCTGTTTTTT	-	TRBJ2-2	TRBV3-1/TRBV3-2	TRBD1
CASSFGTLANEKLFF	TGTGCCAGCAGTTTCGGGACATTGGCTAATGAAAAACTGTTTTTT	-	TRBJ1-4	TRBV2	-
CASSEIGGEEQYF	TGTGCCAGCAGTGAAATCGGGGGTGAGGAGCAGTACTTC	-	TRBJ2-7	TRBV2	-
CASSRTGNNYGYTF	TGCGCCAGCTCGCGGACAGGGAATAACTATGGCTACACCTTC	-	TRBJ1-2	TRBV5-1	TRBD1